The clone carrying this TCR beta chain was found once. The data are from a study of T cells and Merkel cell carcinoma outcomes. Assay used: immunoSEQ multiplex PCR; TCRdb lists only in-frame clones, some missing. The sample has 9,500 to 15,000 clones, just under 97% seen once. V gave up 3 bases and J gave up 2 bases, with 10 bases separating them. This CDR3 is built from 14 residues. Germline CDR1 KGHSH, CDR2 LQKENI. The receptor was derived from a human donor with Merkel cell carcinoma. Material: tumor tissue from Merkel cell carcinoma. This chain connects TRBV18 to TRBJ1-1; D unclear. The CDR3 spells CASSPLSINTEAFF. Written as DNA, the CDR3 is TGTGCCAGCTCACCCCTTTCTATCAACACTGAAGCTTTCTTT.